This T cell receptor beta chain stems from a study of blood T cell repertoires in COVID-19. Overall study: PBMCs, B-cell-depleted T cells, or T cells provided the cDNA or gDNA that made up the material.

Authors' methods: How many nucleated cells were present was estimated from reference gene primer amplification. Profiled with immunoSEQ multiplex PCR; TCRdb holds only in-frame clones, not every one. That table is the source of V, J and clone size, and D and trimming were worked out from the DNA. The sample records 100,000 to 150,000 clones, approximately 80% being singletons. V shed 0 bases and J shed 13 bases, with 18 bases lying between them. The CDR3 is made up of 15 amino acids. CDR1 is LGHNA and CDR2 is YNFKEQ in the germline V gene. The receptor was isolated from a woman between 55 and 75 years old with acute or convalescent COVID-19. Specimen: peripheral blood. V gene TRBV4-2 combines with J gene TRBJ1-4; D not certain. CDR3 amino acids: CASSQETQANVGLFF. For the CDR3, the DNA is TGTGCCAGCAGCCAAGAAACCCAGGCTAACGTGGGACTGTTTTTT.